This TCR beta chain was documented in a study of beta chain features in type 1 diabetes. Study details: Cells sorted and examined across all samples totaled almost 110 million. Broader study findings: A cDNA-based sequencing approach could over-represent cells with high TCR expression.

Trimming took off 2 bases at V and 4 bases at J, with 12 bases between the two ends. Germline lookup yields CDR1 SGHRS and CDR2 YFSETQ. This CDR3 spans 14 amino acids. The entirety of the isolated RNA underwent reverse transcription, so expressed TCRB transcripts were sequenced. Here immunoSEQ multiplex PCR was the method, and the copy in TCRdb shows in-frame clones only, minus some. The sample holds about 290,000 clones, approximately 8% seen once. A few counts support this clone. The antigen is not known. The sample taken for sequencing was central memory CD4+ T cells from blood. The receptor was isolated from a woman in her late teens or twenties in good health. The chain combines TRBV5-1 with TRBJ2-5, with D hard to call. Here the CDR3 DNA reads TGCGCCAGCAGCTTAATCCAGGCTATAGAGACCCAGTACTTC. Its translation: CASSLIQAIETQYF.